What follows is one TCR beta chain and its context. The antigen is unknown. These data belong to a study of STAT3 mutations in large granular lymphocyte leukemia. Findings and caveats of the study: Differing intervals and regimens complicate linking therapy response to clone burden. In several patients, dominant TCR clone burden exceeded STAT3 mutant burden, suggesting STAT3 mutation arose secondarily. A small but highly pathogenic clone may have been missed. Every T-cell large granular lymphocyte leukemia patient had at least one immunodominant TCR beta clonotype.

V gave up 1 base and J gave up 2 bases, with 11 bases separating them. Germline assignment: CDR1 SGHDN and CDR2 FVKESK. This CDR3 has 15 residues. Each sample's TCRbeta library yielded on average approximately 41,000 productive templates. Only in-frame clones appear in the TCRdb table, and some are missing; sequencing was by immunoSEQ multiplex PCR. The sample records some 37,000 clones, about 88% being singletons. The gene calls are TRBV14 and TRBJ1-1, with unresolved D. The sequence was collected from a human donor with T large granular lymphocyte leukemia. Some clones in this sample may be carry-over from other donors' samples. The sample was PBMCs. The CDR3 reads CASSQVGISNTEAFF. In DNA form, the CDR3 reads TGTGCCAGCAGCCAAGTCGGTATTTCCAACACTGAAGCTTTCTTT. Variable domain in full (rest from reference TRBV14 and TRBJ1-1): EAGVTQFPSHSVIEKGQTVTLRCDPISGHDNLYWYRRVMGKEIKFLLHFVKESKQDESGMPNNRFLAERTGGTYSTLKVQPAELEDSGVYFCASSQVGISNTEAFFGQGTRLTVV.